This T cell receptor beta chain was obtained from a study of T cells in Graves' hyperthyroidism and ophthalmopathy. Study-wide findings and caveats: Blood held most thyroid clonotypes expanded above 0.001 frequency.

The study excluded patients with uncontrolled infection, other autoimmune disease, pregnancy or lactation. Based on clinical symptoms, serum thyroxine and TRAb, thyroid ultrasound and orbital computed tomography, diagnoses were reached. This CDR3 spans 14 amino acids. In germline, CDR1 is DFQATT, CDR2 SNEGSKA (reference sequence). The V segment lost 6 bases and the J segment 0 bases; nucleotides outside the gene matches: 5. This clonotype was seen ten or more times. Its specificity is unknown. RNA transcripts served as the template for amplifying TCR beta CDR3 regions. First-round RT-PCR targeting the TCR CDR3 was performed with the HTBI primer set. Each CDR3 protein is one row after TCRdb ran MiXCR on the multiplex PCR reads. The sample shows fewer than 750,000 distinct CDR3 sequences, roughly 14% of them seen only once.

V is TRBV20-1 and J is TRBJ2-7; 10 nucleotides line up with TRBD2. Sequenced input: blood. The sequence came from a woman in her thirties or forties with Graves' ophthalmopathy. CDR3: CSAHRLAGSYEQYF. CDR3 in DNA: TGCAGTGCCCACCGACTAGCGGGCTCCTACGAGCAGTACTTC.